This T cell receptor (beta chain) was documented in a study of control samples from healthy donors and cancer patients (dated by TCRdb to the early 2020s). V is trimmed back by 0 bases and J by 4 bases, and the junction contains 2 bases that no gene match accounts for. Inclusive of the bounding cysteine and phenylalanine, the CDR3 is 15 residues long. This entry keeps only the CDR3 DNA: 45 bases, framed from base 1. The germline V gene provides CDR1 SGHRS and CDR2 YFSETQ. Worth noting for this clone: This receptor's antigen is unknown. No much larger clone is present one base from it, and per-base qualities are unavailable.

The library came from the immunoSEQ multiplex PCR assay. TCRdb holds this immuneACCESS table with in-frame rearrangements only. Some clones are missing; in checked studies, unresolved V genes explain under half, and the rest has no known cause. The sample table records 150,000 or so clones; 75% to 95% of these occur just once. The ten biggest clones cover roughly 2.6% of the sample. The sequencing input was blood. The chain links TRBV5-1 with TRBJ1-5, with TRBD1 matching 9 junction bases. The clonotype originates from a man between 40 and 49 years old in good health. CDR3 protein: CASSLGDRANQPQHF. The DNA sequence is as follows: TGCGCCAGCAGCTTGGGGGACAGGGCGAATCAGCCCCAGCATTTT.